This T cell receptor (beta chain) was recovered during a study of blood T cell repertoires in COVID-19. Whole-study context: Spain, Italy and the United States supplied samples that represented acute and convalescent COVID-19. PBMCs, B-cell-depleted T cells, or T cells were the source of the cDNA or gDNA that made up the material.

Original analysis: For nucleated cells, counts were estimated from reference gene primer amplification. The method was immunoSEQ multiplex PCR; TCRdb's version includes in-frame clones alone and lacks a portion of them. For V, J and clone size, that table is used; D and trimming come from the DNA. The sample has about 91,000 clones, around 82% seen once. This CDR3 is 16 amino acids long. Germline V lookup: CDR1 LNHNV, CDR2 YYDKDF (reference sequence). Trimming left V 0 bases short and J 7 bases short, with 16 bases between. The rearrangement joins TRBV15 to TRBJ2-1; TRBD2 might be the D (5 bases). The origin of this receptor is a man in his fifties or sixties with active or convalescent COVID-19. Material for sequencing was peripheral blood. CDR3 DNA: TGTGCCACCAGCAGAGATTGGGATCGGCGGACTAATGAGCAGTTCTTC. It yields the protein CATSRDWDRRTNEQFF. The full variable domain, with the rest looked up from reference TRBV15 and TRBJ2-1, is DAMVIQNPRYQVTQFGKPVTLSCSQTLNHNVMYWYQQKSSQAPKLLFHYYDKDFNNEADTPDNFQSRRPNTSFCFLDIRSPGLGDTAMYLCATSRDWDRRTNEQFFGPGTRLTVL.